This T cell receptor beta chain appears in the sequencing data of a study of blood T cell repertoires in COVID-19. Across the whole study: Both acute and convalescent COVID-19 samples were obtained from the United States, Italy and Spain.

As processed by the authors: Amplification of reference gene primers provided the estimated nucleated cell counts. TCRdb's table, derived via immunoSEQ multiplex PCR, lists solely in-frame clones and lacks some. The V and J calls and the clone size are those of that table, but D and trimming were determined from the DNA. The sample has some 120,000 clones; more than 75% are singletons. Germline V gene lookup returns CDR1 SEHNR and CDR2 FQNEAQ (reference sequence). After removal of 5 bases from V and 6 bases from J, the junction contained 7 bases not matched to a gene. This CDR3 has 16 residues. The TCR was taken from a woman aged 50 to 60 with acute or convalescent COVID-19. This rearrangement joins TRBV7-9 to TRBJ2-2; 12 nucleotides align to TRBD2. Material for sequencing was peripheral blood. The CDR3 is CASSPLTSGSAGELFF. The CDR3 DNA is TGTGCCAGCAGCCCCCTGACTAGCGGGAGCGCCGGGGAGCTGTTTTTT.